Listed here is a single T cell receptor beta chain. It lacks a known antigen. Base qualities are not provided; no much larger clone lies one nucleotide away. The data were taken from a study of OX40 agonist ivuxolimab in advanced cancers. General notes on the study: Ivuxolimab was a fully human IgG2 agonistic monoclonal antibody targeting the costimulatory receptor OX40 (CD134). Intravenous ivuxolimab was administered to patients every 2 weeks at six dose levels: 0.01, 0.1, 0.3, 1.5, 3 and 10 mg/kg. Among the approximately 54 dose-escalation patients, roughly 20 had hepatocellular carcinoma, about 15 melanoma, 9 renal cell carcinoma and 9 head and neck cancer. The dose-escalation cohort was roughly 80% male with a mean age of about 60 years, ranging from roughly 23 to 79. Prior anti-PD-1, anti-PD-L1 or anti-CTLA-4 therapy was permitted, and 30% to 45% of dose-escalation patients had received checkpoint inhibitors. Partial responses occurred in three dose-escalation patients: two with cutaneous melanoma and one with hepatocellular carcinoma. The purpose of peripheral TCRbeta sequencing was to test whether ivuxolimab changed TCR sequence diversity and led to clonal T-cell expansion. The paper describes the monotherapy dose-escalation part (N of about 47 patients) of the phase I trial of ivuxolimab. The study at large found these results: Low levels of normalized T-cell clonal expansion were also seen in some patients who did not respond. In the 0.1-3.0 mg/kg groups, partial responders had among the lowest normalized peripheral clonal expansion, particularly in CD8+ T cells. Clonal expansion of both CD4+ and CD8+ blood T cells was observed from baseline to week 6 at doses 0.1 to 3.0 mg/kg. After ivuxolimab, CD8+ T cells had more expanded clones than CD4+ T cells on average. The antigen specificity of the clonally expanded peripheral T cells was not determined.

To sequence the TCRbeta CDR3 region, genomic DNA was isolated from the sorted cells. The immunoSEQ Assay was used for sequencing of TCRbeta CDR3 regions. In its TCRdb copy, this immuneACCESS table keeps in-frame sequences only and misses some clones. Where compared with another copy, unresolved V genes explain less than half of these, and the others have no known cause. The sample contains around 70,000 clones, approximately 90% of them found a single time. The top ten clonotypes cover around 2% of the sample. Its CDR3 holds 16 amino acids, cysteine through phenylalanine. The only DNA kept is the CDR3, 48 bases in frame from the first base. Trimming takes 0 bases from V and 1 base from J, and the germline ends sit 9 bases apart. Based on the germline V gene, the CDR1 and CDR2 sequences are SGHTA and FQGNSA. The trial excluded patients who had a history of autoimmune disease or were on systemic immunosuppression. Peripheral blood for TCR sequencing was collected from all dose cohorts at baseline, on cycle 4 day 1, and on cycle 7 day 1. The samples were drawn from a first-in-human, open-label, multicenter phase I dose-escalation trial of ivuxolimab. Adults with locally advanced or metastatic melanoma, renal cell, hepatocellular, or head and neck squamous cell carcinoma were enrolled in the trial. CD4+ and CD8+ T cells were sorted separately from peripheral blood before TCR sequencing.

The sequencing used CD4+ or CD8+ T cells sorted from blood, collected in a trial of the OX40 agonist ivuxolimab. The TCR sequence derives from an adult with an advanced solid tumor such as melanoma, head and neck, liver or kidney cancer. This sequence uses TRBV7-2 and TRBJ2-2; the best D guess is TRBD2, with 5 bases matching. The CDR3 has the sequence CASSLAQSGNTGELFF. In nucleotide form, the sequence is TGTGCCAGCAGCTTAGCGCAAAGCGGGAACACCGGGGAGCTGTTTTTT.